This T cell receptor beta chain was sequenced during a study of cytomegalovirus exposure and HLA in healthy donors. Germline CDR1 and CDR2: LNHNV and YYDKDF (reference sequence). The V gene end was trimmed by 0 bases and the J gene end by 4 bases; junction bases not matched to a gene: 7. CDR3 length: 16 amino acids. Healthy people donating bone marrow made up the donors. Primers: 60 Vbeta forward and 13 Jbeta reverse. Profiling relied on immunoSEQ multiplex PCR, and the TCRdb table lists in-frame clones only, not all of them. The sample shows tens of thousands of clones, about four fifths of them seen only once.

The source is a woman between 40 and 55 years old in good health and CMV-seropositive. This chain links TRBV15 with TRBJ2-5; 8 bases align to TRBD2. The specimen was PBMCs. The CDR3 sequence is CATSRDPGGGSETQYF. The CDR3 region has the DNA TGTGCCACCAGCAGAGACCCCGGGGGGGGGTCAGAGACCCAGTACTTC.